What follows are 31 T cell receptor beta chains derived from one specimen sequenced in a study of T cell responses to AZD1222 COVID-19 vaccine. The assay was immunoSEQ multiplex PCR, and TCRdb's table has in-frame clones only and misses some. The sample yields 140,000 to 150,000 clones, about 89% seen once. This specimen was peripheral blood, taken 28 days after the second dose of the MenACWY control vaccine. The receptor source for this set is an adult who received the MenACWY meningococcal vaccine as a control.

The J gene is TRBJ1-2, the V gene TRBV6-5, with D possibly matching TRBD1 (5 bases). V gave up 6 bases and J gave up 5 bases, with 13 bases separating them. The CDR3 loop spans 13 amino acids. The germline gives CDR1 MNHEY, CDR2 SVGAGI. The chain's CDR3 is CASSRTLRYGYTF. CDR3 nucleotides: TGTGCCAGCAGCCGGACATTGAGATATGGCTACACCTTC.

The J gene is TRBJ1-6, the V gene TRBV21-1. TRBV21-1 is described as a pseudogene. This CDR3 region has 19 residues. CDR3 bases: TGTGCCAGCACCTTATCCAGACTAGGCAGGGACCTCGATAATTCACCCCTCCACTTT. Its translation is CASTLSRLGRDLDNSPLHF.

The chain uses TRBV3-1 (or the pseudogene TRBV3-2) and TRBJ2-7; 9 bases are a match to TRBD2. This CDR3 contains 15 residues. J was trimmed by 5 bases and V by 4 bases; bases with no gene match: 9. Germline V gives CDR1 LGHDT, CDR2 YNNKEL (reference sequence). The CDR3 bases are TGTGCCAGCAGCCCGACCGGGACTAGCCCCCACGAGCAGTACTTC. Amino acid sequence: CASSPTGTSPHEQYF.

The CDR3 sequence is CASSIGPGAMNTEAFF. The CDR3 DNA is TGTGCCAGTAGTATAGGGCCAGGGGCAATGAACACTGAAGCTTTCTTT. The V and J genes are TRBV19 and TRBJ1-1, with D possibly matching TRBD1 (6 bases). Looked up from germline, CDR1 is LNHDA and CDR2 is SQIVND (reference sequence). V shed 1 base and J shed 0 bases, with 12 bases lying between them. This CDR3 spans 16 amino acids.

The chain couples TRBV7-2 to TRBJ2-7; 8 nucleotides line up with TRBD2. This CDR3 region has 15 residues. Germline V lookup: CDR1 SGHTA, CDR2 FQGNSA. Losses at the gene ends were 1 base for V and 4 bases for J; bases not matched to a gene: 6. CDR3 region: CASSLGAGGVYEQYF. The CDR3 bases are TGTGCCAGCAGCTTAGGGGCGGGGGGCGTTTACGAGCAGTACTTC.

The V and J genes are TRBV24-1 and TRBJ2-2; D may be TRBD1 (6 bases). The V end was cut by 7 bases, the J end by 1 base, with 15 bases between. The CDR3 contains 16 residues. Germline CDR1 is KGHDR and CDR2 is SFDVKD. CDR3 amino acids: CATSLLRGRNTGELFF. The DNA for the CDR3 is TGTGCCACCAGCCTACTCAGGGGTCGGAACACCGGGGAGCTGTTTTTT.

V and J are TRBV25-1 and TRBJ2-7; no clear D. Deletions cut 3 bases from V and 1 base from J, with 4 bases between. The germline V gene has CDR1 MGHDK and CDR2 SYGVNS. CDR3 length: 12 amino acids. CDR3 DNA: TGTGCCAGCAGTGACATTTCCTACGAGCAGTACTTC. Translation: CASSDISYEQYF.

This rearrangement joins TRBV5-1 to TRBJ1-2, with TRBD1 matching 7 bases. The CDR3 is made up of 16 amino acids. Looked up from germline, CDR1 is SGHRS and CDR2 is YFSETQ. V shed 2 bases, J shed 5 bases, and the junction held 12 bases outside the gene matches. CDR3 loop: CASSFAGTEKGYGYTF. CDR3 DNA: TGCGCCAGCAGCTTTGCCGGGACAGAAAAGGGATATGGCTACACCTTC.

The CDR3 spells CASSDPPGQGLANSYEQYF. In nucleotides, the CDR3 is TGTGCCAGCAGTGATCCCCCGGGACAGGGACTAGCAAACTCCTACGAGCAGTACTTC. This chain links TRBV6-4 with TRBJ2-7; D is possibly TRBD1 or TRBD2 (9 bases each). CDR1 is MRHNA and CDR2 is SNTAGT in the germline V gene. CDR3 length: 19 residues. With 3 bases removed from V and 0 bases from J, the gap between germline ends came to 24 bases.

CDR3 nucleotides: TGCGCCAGCAGTCAATGTTCGGACAGGGGACTATACGAGCAGTACTTC. It specifies CASSQCSDRGLYEQYF. The chain is built from TRBV23-1 and TRBJ2-7; 9 bases are a match to TRBD1. TRBV23-1 is sorted into the ORF group, with uncertain function. V lost 1 base to trimming and J lost 4 bases; unmatched junction nucleotides: 8. CDR3 length: 16 amino acids.

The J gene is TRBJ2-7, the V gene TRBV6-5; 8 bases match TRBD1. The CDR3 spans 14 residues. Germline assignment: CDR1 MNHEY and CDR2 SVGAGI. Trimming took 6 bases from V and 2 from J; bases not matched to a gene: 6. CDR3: CASSPDRDTYEQYF. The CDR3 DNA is TGTGCCAGCAGCCCGGACAGGGACACCTACGAGCAGTACTTC.

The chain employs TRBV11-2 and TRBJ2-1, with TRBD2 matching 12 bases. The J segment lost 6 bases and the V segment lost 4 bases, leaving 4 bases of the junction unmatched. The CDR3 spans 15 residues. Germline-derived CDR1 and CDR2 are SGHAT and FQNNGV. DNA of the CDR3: TGTGCCAGCAGCTCCTCTAGCGGGAGGGCCAATGAGCAGTTCTTC. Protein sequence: CASSSSSGRANEQFF.

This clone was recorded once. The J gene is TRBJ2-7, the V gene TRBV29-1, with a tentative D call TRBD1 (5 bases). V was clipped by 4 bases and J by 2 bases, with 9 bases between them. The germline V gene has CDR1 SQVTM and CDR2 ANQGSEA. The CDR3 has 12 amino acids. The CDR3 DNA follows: TGCAGCGTTGGGGGCGGTGCCTACGAGCAGTACTTC. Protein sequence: CSVGGGAYEQYF.

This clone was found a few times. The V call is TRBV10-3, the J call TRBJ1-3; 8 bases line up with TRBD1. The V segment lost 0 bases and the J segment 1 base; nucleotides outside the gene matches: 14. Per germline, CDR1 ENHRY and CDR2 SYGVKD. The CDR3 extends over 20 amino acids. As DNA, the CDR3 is TGTGCCATCAGTGAGTCGAGTGGGACAGGTACTCTCGGGTCTGGAAACACCATATATTTT. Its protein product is CAISESSGTGTLGSGNTIYF.

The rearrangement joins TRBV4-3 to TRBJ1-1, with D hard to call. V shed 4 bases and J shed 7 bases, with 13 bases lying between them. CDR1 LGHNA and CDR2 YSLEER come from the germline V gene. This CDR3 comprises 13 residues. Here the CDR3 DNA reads TGCGCCAGCAGCCTCTGGCGGGCCATTGAAGCTTTCTTT. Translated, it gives CASSLWRAIEAFF.

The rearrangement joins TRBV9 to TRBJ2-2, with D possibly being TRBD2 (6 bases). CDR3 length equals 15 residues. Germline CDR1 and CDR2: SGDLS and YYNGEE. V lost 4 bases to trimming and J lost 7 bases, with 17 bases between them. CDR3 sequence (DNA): TGTGCCAGCAGCCCTCGGATGGCGGGGCTCGGGGAGCTGTTTTTT. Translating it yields CASSPRMAGLGELFF.

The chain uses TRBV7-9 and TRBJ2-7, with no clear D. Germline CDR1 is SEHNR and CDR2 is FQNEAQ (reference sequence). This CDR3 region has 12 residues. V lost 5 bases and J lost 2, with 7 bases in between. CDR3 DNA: TGTGCCAGCAGCGGCAAGGCCTACGAGCAGTACTTC. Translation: CASSGKAYEQYF.

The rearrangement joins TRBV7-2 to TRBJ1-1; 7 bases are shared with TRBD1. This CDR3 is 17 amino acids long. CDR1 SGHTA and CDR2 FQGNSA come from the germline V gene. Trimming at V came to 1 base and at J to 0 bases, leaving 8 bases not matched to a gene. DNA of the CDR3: TGTGCCAGCAGCTTAGGGGTCTTGGGACAGATGAACACTGAAGCTTTCTTT. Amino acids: CASSLGVLGQMNTEAFF.

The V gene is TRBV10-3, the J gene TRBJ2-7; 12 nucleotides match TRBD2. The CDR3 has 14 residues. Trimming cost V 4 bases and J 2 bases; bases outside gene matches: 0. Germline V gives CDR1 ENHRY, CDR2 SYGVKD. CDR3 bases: TGTGCCATCAGTGGACTAGCGGGGGCCTACGAGCAGTACTTC. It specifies CAISGLAGAYEQYF.

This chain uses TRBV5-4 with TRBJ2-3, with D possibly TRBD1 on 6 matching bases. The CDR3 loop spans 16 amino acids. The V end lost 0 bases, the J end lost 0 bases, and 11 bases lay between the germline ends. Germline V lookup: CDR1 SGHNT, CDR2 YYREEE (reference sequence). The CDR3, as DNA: TGTGCCAGCAGCTTGGAACCAACAGGGAGCACAGATACGCAGTATTTT. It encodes CASSLEPTGSTDTQYF.

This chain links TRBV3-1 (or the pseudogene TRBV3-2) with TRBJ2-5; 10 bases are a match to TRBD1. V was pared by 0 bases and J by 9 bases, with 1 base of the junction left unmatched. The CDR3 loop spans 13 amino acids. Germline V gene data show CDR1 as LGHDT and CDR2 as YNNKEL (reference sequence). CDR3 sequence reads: CASSQEGQGAQYF. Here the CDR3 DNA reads TGTGCCAGCAGCCAAGAAGGACAGGGGGCCCAGTACTTC.

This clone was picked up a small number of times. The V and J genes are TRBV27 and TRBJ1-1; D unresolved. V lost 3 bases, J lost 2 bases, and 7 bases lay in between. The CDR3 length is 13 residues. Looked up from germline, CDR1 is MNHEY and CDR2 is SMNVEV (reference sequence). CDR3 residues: CASSFSVNTEAFF. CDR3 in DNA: TGTGCCAGCAGTTTCTCTGTAAACACTGAAGCTTTCTTT.

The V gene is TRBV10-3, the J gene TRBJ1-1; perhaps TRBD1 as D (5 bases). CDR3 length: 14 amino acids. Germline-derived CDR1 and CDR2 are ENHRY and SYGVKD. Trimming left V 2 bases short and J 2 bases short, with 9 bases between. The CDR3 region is CAISEPTGNTEAFF. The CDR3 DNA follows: TGTGCCATCAGTGAGCCCACAGGCAACACTGAAGCTTTCTTT.

The CDR3 bases are TGTGCCAGCTCACCAGGGACAGGGACGAACACCGGGGAGCTGTTTTTT. It encodes CASSPGTGTNTGELFF. V is TRBV18 and J is TRBJ2-2; 9 bases align to TRBD1. The CDR3 consists of 16 residues. In germline, CDR1 is KGHSH, CDR2 LQKENI. Unmatched junction bases numbered 1, after V lost 2 bases and J lost 0 bases.

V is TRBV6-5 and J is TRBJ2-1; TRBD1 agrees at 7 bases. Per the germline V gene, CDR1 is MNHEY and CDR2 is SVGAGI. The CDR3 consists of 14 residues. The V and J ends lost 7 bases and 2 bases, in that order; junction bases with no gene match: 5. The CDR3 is CASKSQGAYNEQFF. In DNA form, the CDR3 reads TGTGCCAGCAAATCTCAGGGGGCCTACAATGAGCAGTTCTTC.

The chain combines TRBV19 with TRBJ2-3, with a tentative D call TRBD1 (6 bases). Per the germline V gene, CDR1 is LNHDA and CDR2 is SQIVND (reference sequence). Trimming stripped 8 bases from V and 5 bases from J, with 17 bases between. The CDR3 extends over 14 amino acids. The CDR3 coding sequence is TGTGCCAGTCAGGGGCAGTACTTCCAAGATACGCAGTATTTT. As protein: CASQGQYFQDTQYF.

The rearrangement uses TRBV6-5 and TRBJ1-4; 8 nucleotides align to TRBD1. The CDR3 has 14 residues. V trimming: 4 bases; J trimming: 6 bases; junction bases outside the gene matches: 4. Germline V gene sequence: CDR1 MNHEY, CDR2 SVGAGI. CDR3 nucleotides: TGTGCCAGCAGTTTCCAGGGGGCCGATGAAAAACTGTTTTTT. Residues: CASSFQGADEKLFF.

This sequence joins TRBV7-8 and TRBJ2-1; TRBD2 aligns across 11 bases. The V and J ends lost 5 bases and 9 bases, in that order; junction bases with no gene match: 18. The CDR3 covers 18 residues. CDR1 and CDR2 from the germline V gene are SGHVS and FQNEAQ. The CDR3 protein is CASSPQLSSSGRAAEQFF. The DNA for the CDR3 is TGTGCCAGCAGCCCTCAACTCTCCAGTAGCGGGAGGGCCGCTGAGCAGTTCTTC.

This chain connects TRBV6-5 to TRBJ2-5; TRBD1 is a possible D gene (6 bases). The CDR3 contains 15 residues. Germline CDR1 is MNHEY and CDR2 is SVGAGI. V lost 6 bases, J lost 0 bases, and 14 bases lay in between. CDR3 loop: CASSPVTGNQETQYF. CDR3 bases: TGTGCCAGCAGCCCAGTTACAGGGAACCAAGAGACCCAGTACTTC.

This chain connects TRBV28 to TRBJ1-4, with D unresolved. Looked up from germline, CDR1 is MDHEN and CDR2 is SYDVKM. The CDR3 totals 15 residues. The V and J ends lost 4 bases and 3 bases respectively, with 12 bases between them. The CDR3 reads CASSSHTASNEKLFF. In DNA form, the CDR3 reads TGTGCCAGCAGTTCCCATACGGCTTCTAATGAAAAACTGTTTTTT.

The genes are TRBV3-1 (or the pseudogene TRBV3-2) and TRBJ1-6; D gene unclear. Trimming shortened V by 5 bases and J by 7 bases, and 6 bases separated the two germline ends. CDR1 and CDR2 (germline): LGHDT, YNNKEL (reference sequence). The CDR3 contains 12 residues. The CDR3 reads CASSTQNSPLHF. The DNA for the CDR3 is TGTGCCAGCAGCACCCAGAATTCACCCCTCCACTTT.